The 16 T cell receptor beta chains in this list originate from one sample, sequenced in a study of T cell responses to AZD1222 COVID-19 vaccine. Measured with immunoSEQ multiplex PCR; TCRdb has only the in-frame clones, and not every one. Among some 120,000 clones listed, 86% were seen once. The sequenced sample was peripheral blood, obtained on day 0 of AZD1222 vaccination. The receptors shown here come from an adult in good health.

The chain recombines TRBV7-3 with TRBJ1-1; tentatively, D is TRBD1 (6 bases). The V end lost 4 bases, the J end lost 6 bases, and 12 bases lay between the germline ends. This CDR3 has 13 amino acids. CDR1 is SGHTA, CDR2 FQGTGA, per germline. The CDR3 region is CASSSRRGAEAFF. DNA for the CDR3: TGTGCCAGCAGCTCGAGGAGGGGGGCTGAAGCTTTCTTT.

Concerning this clone: This same CDR3 is encoded by further DNA sequences in the sample. The V and J genes are TRBV6-5 and TRBJ1-3; D unclear. Trimming stripped 5 bases from V and 1 base from J, with 3 bases between. Germline CDR1 MNHEY, CDR2 SVGAGI. The CDR3 runs to 12 residues. CDR3 in DNA: TGTGCCAGCAGTCCGTCTGGAAACACCATATATTTT. Protein sequence: CASSPSGNTIYF.

A note on this clone: An end of the junction differs from the germline gene, which may be a read error. The chain has TRBV5-4 and TRBJ1-2; 10 bases line up with TRBD1. The CDR3 consists of 14 residues. Germline lookup yields CDR1 SGHNT and CDR2 YYREEE (reference sequence). In nucleotides, the CDR3 is TGTGCCAGCACCTTGGGACAGGGGCAACAGGGCTACACCTTC. As protein: CASTLGQGQQGYTF. The variable domain in full, with the rest retrieved from reference TRBV5-4 and TRBJ1-2, is ETGVTQSPTHLIKTRGQQVTLRCSSQSGHNTVSWYQQALGQGPQFIFQYYREEENGRGNFPPRFSGLQFPNYSSELNVNALELDDSALYLCASTLGQGQQGYTFGSGTRLTVV.

This clone has just one count. The V call is TRBV28, the J call TRBJ2-1, with 12 bases that match TRBD1. V dropped 5 bases and J dropped 7; count of bases not matched to a gene: 9. Germline loops: CDR1 MDHEN, CDR2 SYDVKM. The length of the CDR3 is 16 residues. The CDR3 protein is CASSTPGTGGYNEQFF. The CDR3 DNA sequence: TGTGCCAGCAGTACCCCCGGGACAGGGGGCTATAATGAGCAGTTCTTC.

The chain links TRBV4-1 to TRBJ2-5; D possibly matches TRBD1 or TRBD2 (5 bases each). CDR3 length: 17 amino acids. Trimming took off 2 bases at V and 5 bases at J, with 21 bases between the two ends. CDR1 is MGHRA and CDR2 is YSYEKL in the germline V gene. CDR3 bases: TGCGCCAGCAGCCAACGAGGGGAAGACTCCCGGGGTGAGACCCAGTACTTC. Its protein is CASSQRGEDSRGETQYF.

This clone was found a few times. This chain connects TRBV30 to TRBJ1-1; D unresolved. This CDR3 comprises 16 residues. V was clipped by 1 base and J by 0 bases, with 15 bases between them. Germline CDR1 reads GTSNPN; CDR2 reads SVGIG (reference sequence). CDR3 protein: CAWSAWSLGMNTEAFF. The DNA of the CDR3 is TGTGCCTGGAGTGCCTGGTCCCTGGGGATGAACACTGAAGCTTTCTTT.

The CDR3, as DNA: TGTGCCAGCAGCTTAGGCCTTGGAGAGGGGTACTACAATGAGCAGTTCTTC. Encoded protein: CASSLGLGEGYYNEQFF. The rearrangement links TRBV13 to TRBJ2-1; D is possibly TRBD1 or TRBD2 (5 bases each). There are 17 residues in the CDR3. Between the trimmed V and J ends, which lost 0 bases and 3 bases, there was a span of 15 bases. Germline CDR1 is PRHDT and CDR2 is FYEKMQ (reference sequence).

This sequence joins TRBV7-9 and TRBJ1-2; TRBD1 aligns across 9 bases. Losses at the gene ends were 4 bases for V and 4 bases for J; bases not matched to a gene: 7. CDR3 length: 15 amino acids. In germline, CDR1 is SEHNR, CDR2 FQNEAQ (reference sequence). In DNA, the CDR3 is TGTGCCAGCAGCTCACCGGGACAGGGAGCCTATGGCTACACCTTC. The encoded protein is CASSSPGQGAYGYTF.

The V gene is TRBV7-9, the J gene TRBJ2-5; tentatively, D is TRBD1 or TRBD2 (6 bases each). The germline gives CDR1 SEHNR, CDR2 FQNEAQ (reference sequence). V lost 6 bases and J lost 0, with 14 bases in between. The CDR3 totals 15 residues. CDR3 bases: TGTGCCAGCAGAGGGGGACTGGGGTACCAAGAGACCCAGTACTTC. Its translation is CASRGGLGYQETQYF.

The chain uses TRBV27 and TRBJ1-4; TRBD1 matches at 7 bases. Per germline, CDR1 MNHEY and CDR2 SMNVEV (reference sequence). The trim removed 4 bases at V and 5 bases at J, leaving 7 bases unmatched. The CDR3 loop spans 15 amino acids. The CDR3 nucleotides are TGTGCCAGCAGTTACCTCGGAGGGGGCAATGAAAAACTGTTTTTT. This sequence encodes CASSYLGGGNEKLFF. Supplemented by reference TRBV27 and TRBJ1-4, the full variable domain reads EAQVTQNPRYLITVTGKKLTVTCSQNMNHEYMSWYRQDPGLGLRQIYYSMNVEVTDKGDVPEGYKVSRKEKRNFPLILESPSPNQTSLYFCASSYLGGGNEKLFFGSGTQLSVL.

This clone has more than one count but fewer than ten. The genes are TRBV28 and TRBJ2-7, with D possibly TRBD2 on 6 matching bases. The CDR3 length is 14 residues. The germline V gene has CDR1 MDHEN and CDR2 SYDVKM. V gave up 5 bases and J gave up 0 bases, with 11 bases separating them. CDR3 region: CASSPGDLSYEQYF. CDR3 bases: TGTGCCAGCAGTCCGGGGGACCTCTCCTACGAGCAGTACTTC. The full variable domain, its missing parts supplied by reference TRBV28 and TRBJ2-7, is DVKVTQSSRYLVKRTGEKVFLECVQDMDHENMFWYRQDPGLGLRLIYFSYDVKMKEKGDIPEGYSVSREKKERFSLILESASTNQTSMYLCASSPGDLSYEQYFGPGTRLTVT.

The chain carries TRBV15 and TRBJ1-1; D gene ambiguous. CDR3 size: 13 residues. The germline V gene encodes CDR1 LNHNV and CDR2 YYDKDF (reference sequence). V lost 0 bases and J 5 bases, leaving 7 bases between the germline ends. CDR3 sequence reads: CATSRDLATEAFF. CDR3 DNA: TGTGCCACCAGCAGAGATCTCGCAACTGAAGCTTTCTTT.

The CDR3 region is CASSPRIGTYNSPLHF. CDR3 nucleotide sequence: TGTGCCAGCAGCCCTAGGATCGGGACCTATAATTCACCCCTCCACTTT. This chain uses TRBV28 with TRBJ1-6; D gene ambiguous. V gave up 6 bases and J gave up 2 bases, with 14 bases separating them. CDR1 is MDHEN, CDR2 SYDVKM, per germline. The CDR3 sequence is 16 residues long.

The chain couples TRBV27 to TRBJ1-6, with 7 bases lining up with TRBD1. CDR3 size: 14 residues. The trim removed 4 bases at V and 11 bases at J, leaving 8 bases unmatched. Germline loops: CDR1 MNHEY, CDR2 SMNVEV (reference sequence). This CDR3 is CASSSGQPGAPLHF. The CDR3 DNA reads as TGTGCCAGCAGTTCGGGACAGCCGGGGGCACCCCTCCACTTT.

CDR3 protein: CASSVAGMNTGELFF. The DNA of the CDR3 is TGTGCCAGCAGCGTAGCGGGGATGAACACCGGGGAGCTGTTTTTT. This chain uses TRBV5-5 with TRBJ2-2, with 8 bases matching TRBD2. Germline V lookup: CDR1 SGHKS, CDR2 YYEKEE (reference sequence). V shed 4 bases, J shed 1 base, and the junction held 3 bases outside the gene matches. The CDR3 length is 15 residues.

The chain is built from TRBV7-9 and TRBJ1-2; TRBD1 matches 7 bases. The CDR3 sequence is 14 residues long. J lost 8 bases, V lost 4 bases, and 10 bases had no gene match. The V gene's germline CDR1 is SEHNR and CDR2 FQNEAQ (reference sequence). The CDR3 DNA sequence: TGTGCCAGCAGCTCAGGGGGGCCGGGGGCCGGCTACACCTTC. Amino acids: CASSSGGPGAGYTF.